A single sample gave rise to the 5 T cell receptor beta chains below, sequenced in a study of blood T cell repertoires in COVID-19. Repertoires were generated with immunoSEQ multiplex PCR, while TCRdb's copy carries only in-frame clones and drops some. The sample shows some 130,000 clones, around nine tenths of them seen only once. The sample comprised peripheral blood. The source is a woman aged 65 to 85 with COVID-19, enrolled during active disease.

This clone turned up a few times. The V call is TRBV29-1, the J call TRBJ2-7, with 12 bases that match TRBD2. V shed 6 bases and J 5 bases; nucleotides not matched to a gene: 5. Germline values: CDR1 SQVTM, CDR2 ANQGSEA. The CDR3 has 13 residues. The CDR3 reads CSVLTSGGDEQYF. The CDR3 region has the DNA TGCAGCGTCCTGACTAGCGGGGGAGACGAGCAGTACTTC.

This chain links TRBV6-1 with TRBJ1-5, with TRBD1 as a possible D gene (5 bases). V gave up 2 bases and J gave up 7 bases, with 15 bases separating them. CDR3 length equals 15 residues. Germline assignment: CDR1 MNHNS and CDR2 SASEGT. CDR3 in amino acids: CASSEQGPVGQPQHF. CDR3 DNA sequence: TGTGCCAGCAGTGAACAGGGTCCGGTAGGCCAGCCCCAGCATTTT.

The rearrangement uses TRBV7-2 and TRBJ2-1, with D possibly TRBD2 on 6 matching bases. Per germline, CDR1 SGHTA and CDR2 FQGNSA. V gave up 1 base and J gave up 9 bases, with 10 bases separating them. The CDR3 consists of 13 residues. CDR3 in amino acids: CASSLEASAEQFF. The CDR3 nucleotides are TGTGCCAGCAGCTTAGAGGCTAGCGCTGAGCAGTTCTTC.

This clone has a handful of counts. The chain uses TRBV7-2 and TRBJ2-7, with D possibly matching TRBD1 (5 bases). Germline V gives CDR1 SGHTA, CDR2 FQGNSA. The germline V and J ends were trimmed by 1 base and 3 bases, with 13 bases remaining between them. The CDR3 runs 15 residues. CDR3 bases: TGTGCCAGCAGCTTAGTCGACAGCCTCAACTACGAGCAGTACTTC. Its translation is CASSLVDSLNYEQYF. The complete variable domain, with remaining parts taken from reference TRBV7-2 and TRBJ2-7, reads GAGVSQSPSNKVTEKGKDVELRCDPISGHTALYWYRQSLGQGLEFLIYFQGNSAPDKSGLPSDRFSAERTGGSVSTLTIQRTQQEDSAVYLCASSLVDSLNYEQYFGPGTRLTVT.

The genes are TRBV5-5 and TRBJ2-6, with TRBD1 as a possible D gene (5 bases). Germline CDR1 is SGHKS and CDR2 is YYEKEE (reference sequence). Trimming cost V 2 bases and J 0 bases, with 15 bases left between them. The CDR3 totals 18 residues. CDR3 nucleotide sequence: TGTGCCAGCAGCTTCGCGACAGCGAGGAGCTCTGGGGCCAACGTCCTGACTTTC. It yields the protein CASSFATARSSGANVLTF.